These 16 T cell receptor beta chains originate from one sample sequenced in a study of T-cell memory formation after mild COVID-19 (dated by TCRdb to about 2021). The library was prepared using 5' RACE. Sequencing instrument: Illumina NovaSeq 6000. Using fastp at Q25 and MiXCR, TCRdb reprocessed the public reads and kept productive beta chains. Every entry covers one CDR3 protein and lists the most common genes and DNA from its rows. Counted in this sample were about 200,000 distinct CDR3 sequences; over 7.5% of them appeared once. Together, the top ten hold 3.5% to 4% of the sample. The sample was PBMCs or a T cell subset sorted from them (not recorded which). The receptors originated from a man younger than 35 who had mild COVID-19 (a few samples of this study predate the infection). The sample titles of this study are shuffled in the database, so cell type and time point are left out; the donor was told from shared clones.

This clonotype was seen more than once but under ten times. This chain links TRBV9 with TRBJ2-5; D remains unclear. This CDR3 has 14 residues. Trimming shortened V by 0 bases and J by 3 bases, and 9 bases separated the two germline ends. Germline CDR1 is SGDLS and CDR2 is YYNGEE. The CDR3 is CASSVGGPKETQYF. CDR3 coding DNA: TGTGCCAGCAGCGTAGGAGGTCCCAAAGAGACCCAGTACTTC.

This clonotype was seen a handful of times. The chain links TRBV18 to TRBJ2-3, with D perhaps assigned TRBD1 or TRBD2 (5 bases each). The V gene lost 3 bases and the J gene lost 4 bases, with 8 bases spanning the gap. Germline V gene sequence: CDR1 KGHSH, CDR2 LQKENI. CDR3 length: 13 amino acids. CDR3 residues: CASSPPGPDTQYF. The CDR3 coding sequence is TGTGCCAGCTCACCTCCGGGGCCAGATACGCAGTATTTT.

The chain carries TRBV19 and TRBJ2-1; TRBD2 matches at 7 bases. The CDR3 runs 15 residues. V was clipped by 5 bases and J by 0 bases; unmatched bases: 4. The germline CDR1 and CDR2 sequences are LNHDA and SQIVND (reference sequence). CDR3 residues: CASSVSGASYNEQFF. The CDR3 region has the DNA TGTGCCAGTAGTGTCAGCGGGGCCTCCTACAATGAGCAGTTCTTC.

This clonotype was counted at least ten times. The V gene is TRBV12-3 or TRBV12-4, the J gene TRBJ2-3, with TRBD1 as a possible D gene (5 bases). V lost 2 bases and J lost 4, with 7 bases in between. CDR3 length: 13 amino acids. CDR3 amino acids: CASSLTGPDTQYF. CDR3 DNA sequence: TGTGCCAGCAGTTTAACAGGCCCAGATACGCAGTATTTT.

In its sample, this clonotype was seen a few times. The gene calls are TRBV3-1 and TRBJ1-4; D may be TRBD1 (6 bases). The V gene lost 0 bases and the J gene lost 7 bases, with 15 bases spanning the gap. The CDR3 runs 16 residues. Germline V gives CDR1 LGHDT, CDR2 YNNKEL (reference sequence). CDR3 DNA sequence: TGTGCCAGCAGCCAAGATCCGGGGGCGAGGGGTGAAAAACTGTTTTTT. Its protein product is CASSQDPGARGEKLFF. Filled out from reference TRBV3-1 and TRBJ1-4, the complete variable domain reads DTAVSQTPKYLVTQMGNDKSIKCEQNLGHDTMYWYKQDSKKFLKIMFSYNNKELIINETVPNRFSPKSPDKAHLNLHINSLELGDSAVYFCASSQDPGARGEKLFFGSGTQLSVL.

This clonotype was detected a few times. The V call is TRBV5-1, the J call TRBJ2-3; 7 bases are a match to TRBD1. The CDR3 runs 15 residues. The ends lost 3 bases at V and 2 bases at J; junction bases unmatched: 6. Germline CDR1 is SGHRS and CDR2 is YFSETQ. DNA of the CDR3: TGCGCCAGCAGCTACGGACAGGACCCCACAGATACGCAGTATTTT. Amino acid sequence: CASSYGQDPTDTQYF.

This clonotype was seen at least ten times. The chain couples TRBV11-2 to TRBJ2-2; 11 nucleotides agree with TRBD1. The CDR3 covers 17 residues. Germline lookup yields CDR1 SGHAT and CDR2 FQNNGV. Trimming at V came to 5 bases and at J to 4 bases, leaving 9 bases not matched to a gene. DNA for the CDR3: TGTGCCAGCAGCGCGGACAGGGGGCTACTCATCACCGGGGAGCTGTTTTTT. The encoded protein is CASSADRGLLITGELFF.

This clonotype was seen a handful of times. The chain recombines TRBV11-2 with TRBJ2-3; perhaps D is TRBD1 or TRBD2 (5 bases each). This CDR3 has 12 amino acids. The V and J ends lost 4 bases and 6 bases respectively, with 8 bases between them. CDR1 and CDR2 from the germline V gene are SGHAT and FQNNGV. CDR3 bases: TGTGCCAGCAGCTCCTGGGGGGATACGCAGTATTTT. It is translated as CASSSWGDTQYF.

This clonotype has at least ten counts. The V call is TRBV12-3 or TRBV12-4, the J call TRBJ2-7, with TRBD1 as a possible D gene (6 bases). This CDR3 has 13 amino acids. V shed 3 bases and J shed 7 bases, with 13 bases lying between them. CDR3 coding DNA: TGTGCCAGCAGTTTCGGACAGCTTCGGGAGCAGTACGTC. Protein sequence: CASSFGQLREQYV.

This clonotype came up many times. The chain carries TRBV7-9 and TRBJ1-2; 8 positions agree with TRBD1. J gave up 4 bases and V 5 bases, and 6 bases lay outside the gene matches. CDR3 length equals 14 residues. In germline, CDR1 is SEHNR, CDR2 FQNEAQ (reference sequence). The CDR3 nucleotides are TGTGCCAGCAGCCGCGGACAGGGCCCCTATGGCTACACCTTC. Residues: CASSRGQGPYGYTF. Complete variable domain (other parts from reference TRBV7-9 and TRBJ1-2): DTGVSQNPRHKITKRGQNVTFRCDPISEHNRLYWYRQTLGQGPEFLTYFQNEAQLEKSRLLSDRFSAERPKGSFSTLEIQRTEQGDSAMYLCASSRGQGPYGYTFGSGTRLTVV.

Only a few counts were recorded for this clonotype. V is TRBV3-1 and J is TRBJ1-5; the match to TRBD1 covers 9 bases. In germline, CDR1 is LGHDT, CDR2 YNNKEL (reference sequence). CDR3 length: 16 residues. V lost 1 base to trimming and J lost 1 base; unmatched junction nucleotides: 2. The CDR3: CASSQGTGESNQPQHF. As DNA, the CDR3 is TGTGCCAGCAGCCAAGGGACAGGGGAAAGCAATCAGCCCCAGCATTTT.

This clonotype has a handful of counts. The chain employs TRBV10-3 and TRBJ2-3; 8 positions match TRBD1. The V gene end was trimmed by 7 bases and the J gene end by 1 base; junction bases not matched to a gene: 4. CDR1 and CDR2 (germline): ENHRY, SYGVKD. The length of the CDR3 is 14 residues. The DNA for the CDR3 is TGTGCCATCACACAGGGACAGGGCACAGATACGCAGTATTTT. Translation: CAITQGQGTDTQYF.

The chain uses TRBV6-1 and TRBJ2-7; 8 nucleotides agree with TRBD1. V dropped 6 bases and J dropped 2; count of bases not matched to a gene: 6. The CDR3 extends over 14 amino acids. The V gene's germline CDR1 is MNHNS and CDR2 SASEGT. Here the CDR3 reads CASRGDRGTYEQYF. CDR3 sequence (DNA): TGTGCCAGCAGGGGAGACAGGGGTACCTACGAGCAGTACTTC.

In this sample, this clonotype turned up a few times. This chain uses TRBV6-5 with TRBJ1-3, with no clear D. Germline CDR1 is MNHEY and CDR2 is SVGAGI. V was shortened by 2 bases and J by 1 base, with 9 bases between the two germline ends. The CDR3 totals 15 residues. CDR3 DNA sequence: TGTGCCAGCAGTTACGGCGGTTCGTCTGGAAACACCATATATTTT. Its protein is CASSYGGSSGNTIYF.

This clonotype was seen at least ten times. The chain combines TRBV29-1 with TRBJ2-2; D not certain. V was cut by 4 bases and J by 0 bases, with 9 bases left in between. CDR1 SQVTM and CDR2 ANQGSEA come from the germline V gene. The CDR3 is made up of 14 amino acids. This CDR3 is CSVGQRTNTGELFF. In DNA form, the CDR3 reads TGCAGCGTTGGACAACGAACGAACACCGGGGAGCTGTTTTTT.

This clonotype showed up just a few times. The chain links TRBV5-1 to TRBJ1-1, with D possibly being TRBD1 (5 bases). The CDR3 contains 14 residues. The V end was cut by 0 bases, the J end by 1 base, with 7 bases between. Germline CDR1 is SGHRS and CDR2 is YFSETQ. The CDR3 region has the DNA TGCGCCAGCAGCTTGGAGACAGCGAACACTGAAGCTTTCTTT. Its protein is CASSLETANTEAFF.